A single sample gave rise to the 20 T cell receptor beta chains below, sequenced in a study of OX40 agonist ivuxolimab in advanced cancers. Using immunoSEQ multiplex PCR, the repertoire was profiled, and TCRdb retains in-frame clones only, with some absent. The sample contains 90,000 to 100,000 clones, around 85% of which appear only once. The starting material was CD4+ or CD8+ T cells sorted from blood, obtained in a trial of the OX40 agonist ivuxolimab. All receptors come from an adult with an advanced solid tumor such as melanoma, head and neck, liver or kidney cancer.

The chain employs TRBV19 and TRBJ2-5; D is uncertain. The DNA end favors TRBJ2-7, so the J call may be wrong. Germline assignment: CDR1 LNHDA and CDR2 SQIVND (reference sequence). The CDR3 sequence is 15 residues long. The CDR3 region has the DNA TGTGCCAGTAGTATTGGCACCCCCCGAAGCTACGAGCAGTACTTC. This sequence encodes CASSIGTPRSYEQYF.

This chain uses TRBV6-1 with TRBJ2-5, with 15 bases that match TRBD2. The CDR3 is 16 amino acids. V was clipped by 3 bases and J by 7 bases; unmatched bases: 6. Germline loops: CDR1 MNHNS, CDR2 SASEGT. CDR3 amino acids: CASSEWTSGGVSTQYF. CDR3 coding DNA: TGTGCCAGCAGTGAGTGGACTAGCGGGGGGGTTTCGACCCAGTACTTC.

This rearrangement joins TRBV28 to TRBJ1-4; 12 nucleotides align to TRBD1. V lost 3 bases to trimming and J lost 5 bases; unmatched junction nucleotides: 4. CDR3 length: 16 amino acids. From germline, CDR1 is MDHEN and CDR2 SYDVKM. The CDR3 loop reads CASSLGDRGLNEKLFF. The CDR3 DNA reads TGTGCCAGCAGTTTGGGGGACAGGGGGCTCAATGAAAAACTGTTTTTT.

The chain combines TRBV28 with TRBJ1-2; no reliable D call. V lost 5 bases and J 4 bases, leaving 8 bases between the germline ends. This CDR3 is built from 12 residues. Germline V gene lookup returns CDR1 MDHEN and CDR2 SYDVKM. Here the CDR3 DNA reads TGTGCCAGCAGTCCGGGGATCTATGGCTACACCTTC. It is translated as CASSPGIYGYTF.

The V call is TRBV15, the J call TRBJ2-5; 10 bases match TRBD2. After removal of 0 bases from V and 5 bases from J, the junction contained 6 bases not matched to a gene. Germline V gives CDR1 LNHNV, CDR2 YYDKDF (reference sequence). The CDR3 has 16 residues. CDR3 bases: TGTGCCACCAGCAGAGAAGGACTAGCGGTCAGGGAGACCCAGTACTTC. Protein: CATSREGLAVRETQYF.

CDR3 sequence: CSVTDVNIQYF. CDR3 nucleotides: TGCAGCGTAACGGACGTAAACATTCAGTACTTC. J is TRBJ2-4 and V is TRBV29-1; D unresolved. Trimming pared 6 bases from V and 6 bases from J, leaving 9 bases between. Germline V gene data show CDR1 as SQVTM and CDR2 as ANQGSEA. The CDR3 spans 11 residues.

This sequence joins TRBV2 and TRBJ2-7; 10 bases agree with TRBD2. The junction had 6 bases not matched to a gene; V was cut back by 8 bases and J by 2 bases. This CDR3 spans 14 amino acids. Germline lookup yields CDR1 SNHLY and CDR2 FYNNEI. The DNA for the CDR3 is TGTGCCAGCCGTAAGCGGGAGGGCCCCTACGAGCAGTACTTC. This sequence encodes CASRKREGPYEQYF.

The CDR3 here is CASSLSLSEKLFF. The CDR3 region has the DNA TGTGCCAGCAGCCTGTCACTGAGTGAAAAACTGTTTTTT. The chain carries TRBV5-4 and TRBJ1-4; D remains unclear. The CDR3 totals 13 residues. V lost 4 bases to trimming and J lost 7 bases, with 11 bases between them. CDR1 is SGHNT, CDR2 YYREEE, per germline (reference sequence).

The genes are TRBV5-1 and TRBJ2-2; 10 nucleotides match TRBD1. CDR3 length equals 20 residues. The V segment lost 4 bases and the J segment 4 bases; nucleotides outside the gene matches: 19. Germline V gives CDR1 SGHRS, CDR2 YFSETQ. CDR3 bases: TGCGCCAGCAGCCGCAAGACAGGGGGCGTAGCGGGTTACCTCACCGGGGAGCTGTTTTTT. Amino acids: CASSRKTGGVAGYLTGELFF.

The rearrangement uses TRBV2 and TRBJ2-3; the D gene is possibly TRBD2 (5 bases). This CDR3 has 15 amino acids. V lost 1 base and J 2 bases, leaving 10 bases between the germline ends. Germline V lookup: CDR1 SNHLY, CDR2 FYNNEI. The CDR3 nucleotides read TGTGCCAGCAGTGAAGTGCGGAGGCCCACAGATACGCAGTATTTT. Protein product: CASSEVRRPTDTQYF.

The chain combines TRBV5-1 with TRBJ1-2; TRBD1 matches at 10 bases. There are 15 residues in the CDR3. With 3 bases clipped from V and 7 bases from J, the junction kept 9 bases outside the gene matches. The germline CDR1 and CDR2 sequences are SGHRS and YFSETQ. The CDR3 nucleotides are TGCGCCAGCAGCTCGGGGGACAGGGGCTTTTTTGGCTACACCTTC. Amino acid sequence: CASSSGDRGFFGYTF.

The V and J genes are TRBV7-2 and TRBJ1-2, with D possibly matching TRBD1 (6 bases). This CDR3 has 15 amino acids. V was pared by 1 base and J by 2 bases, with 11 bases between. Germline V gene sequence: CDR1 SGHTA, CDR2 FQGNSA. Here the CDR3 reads CASSLETGSNYGYTF. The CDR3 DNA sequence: TGTGCCAGCAGCTTAGAAACAGGGTCCAACTATGGCTACACCTTC. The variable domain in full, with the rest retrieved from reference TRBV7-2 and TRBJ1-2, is GAGVSQSPSNKVTEKGKDVELRCDPISGHTALYWYRQSLGQGLEFLIYFQGNSAPDKSGLPSDRFSAERTGGSVSTLTIQRTQQEDSAVYLCASSLETGSNYGYTFGSGTRLTVV.

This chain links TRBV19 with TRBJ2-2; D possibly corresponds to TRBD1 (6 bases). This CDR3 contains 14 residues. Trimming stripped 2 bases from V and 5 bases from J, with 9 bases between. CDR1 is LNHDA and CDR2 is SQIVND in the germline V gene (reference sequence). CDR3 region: CASSITGPTGELFF. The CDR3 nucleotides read TGTGCCAGTAGTATAACAGGGCCAACCGGGGAGCTGTTTTTT.

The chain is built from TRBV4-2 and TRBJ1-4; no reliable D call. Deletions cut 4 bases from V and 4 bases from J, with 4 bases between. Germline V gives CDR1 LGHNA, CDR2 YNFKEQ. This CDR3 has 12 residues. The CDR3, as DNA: TGTGCCAGCAGCCGATATAATGAAAAACTGTTTTTT. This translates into CASSRYNEKLFF.

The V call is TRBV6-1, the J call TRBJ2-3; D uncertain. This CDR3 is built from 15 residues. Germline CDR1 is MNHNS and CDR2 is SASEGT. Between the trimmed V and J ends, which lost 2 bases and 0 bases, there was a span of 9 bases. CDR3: CASSERRASTDTQYF. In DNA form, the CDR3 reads TGTGCCAGCAGTGAAAGACGGGCCAGCACAGATACGCAGTATTTT.

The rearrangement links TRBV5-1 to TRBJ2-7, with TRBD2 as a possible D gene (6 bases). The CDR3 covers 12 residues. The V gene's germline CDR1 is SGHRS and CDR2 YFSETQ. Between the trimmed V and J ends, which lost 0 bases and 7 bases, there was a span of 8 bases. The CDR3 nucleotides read TGCGCCAGCAGCTTGGCTGGAGGGGAGCAGTACTTC. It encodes CASSLAGGEQYF.

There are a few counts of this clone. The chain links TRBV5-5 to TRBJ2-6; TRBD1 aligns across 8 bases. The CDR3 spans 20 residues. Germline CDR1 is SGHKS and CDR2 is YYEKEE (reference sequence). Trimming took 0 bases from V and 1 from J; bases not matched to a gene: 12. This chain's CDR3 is CASSLDVRPGGSSGANVLTF. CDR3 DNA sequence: TGTGCCAGCAGCTTGGACGTGCGGCCAGGGGGCTCGTCTGGGGCCAACGTCCTGACTTTC. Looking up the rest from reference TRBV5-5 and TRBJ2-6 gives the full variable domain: DAGVTQSPTHLIKTRGQQVTLRCSPISGHKSVSWYQQVLGQGPQFIFQYYEKEERGRGNFPDRFSARQFPNYSSELNVNALLLGDSALYLCASSLDVRPGGSSGANVLTFGAGSRLTVL.

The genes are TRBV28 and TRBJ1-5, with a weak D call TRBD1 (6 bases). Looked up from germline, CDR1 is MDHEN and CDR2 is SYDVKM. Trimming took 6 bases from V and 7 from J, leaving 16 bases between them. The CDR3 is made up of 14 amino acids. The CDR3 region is CASRRTARLQPQHF. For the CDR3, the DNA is TGTGCCAGCAGGCGGACAGCGAGGTTGCAGCCCCAGCATTTT.

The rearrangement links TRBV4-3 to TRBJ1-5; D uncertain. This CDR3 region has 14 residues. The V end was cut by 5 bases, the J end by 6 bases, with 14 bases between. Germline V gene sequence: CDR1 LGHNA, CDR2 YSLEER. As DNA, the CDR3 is TGCGCCAGCAGCTCAAAGCCGGGTACTCAGCCCCAGCATTTT. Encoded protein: CASSSKPGTQPQHF.

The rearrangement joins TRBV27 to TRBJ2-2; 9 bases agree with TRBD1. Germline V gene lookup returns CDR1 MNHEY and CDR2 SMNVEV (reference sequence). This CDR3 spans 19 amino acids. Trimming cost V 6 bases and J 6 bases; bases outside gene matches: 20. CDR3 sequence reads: CASSLTPPAGTGRAGELFF. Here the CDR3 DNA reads TGTGCCAGCAGCTTAACCCCGCCGGCCGGGACAGGGCGCGCCGGGGAGCTGTTTTTT.